This is a list of T cell receptor beta chains from one sample in a study of CD8 T cells in ankylosing spondylitis. TCRdb reanalysed the 5' RACE reads using MiXCR and keeps one entry per CDR3 protein. Counted here are more than 650,000 distinct CDR3 sequences, 12% occurring once; the ten biggest clones make up about 0.49%. Material for sequencing was blood, either unsorted or a sorted T cell fraction (not recorded which). These TCRs come from a male donor with ankylosing spondylitis. Both conserved end residues are part of each CDR3. A D gene is named only where the DNA matches it firmly. A row's size may be missing; if present it is once, few, many or a size class.

v_call	cdr3_length	d_call	j_call	clone_size	cdr3_aa	cdr3_nt
TRBV5-5	16	.	TRBJ2-3	.	CASSVDPLFITDTQYF	TGTGCCAGCAGCGTGGACCCGCTATTCATCACAGATACGCAGTATTTT
TRBV4-3	20	TRBD1	TRBJ2-1	.	CASSQVTTGTTISLYNEQFF	TGCGCCAGCAGCCAAGTTACGACAGGGACAACCATCTCACTCTACAATGAGCAGTTCTTC
TRBV29-1	11	.	TRBJ2-1	many	CSGELDNEQFF	TGCAGCGGGGAACTAGATAATGAGCAGTTCTTC
TRBV7-9	13	TRBD1	TRBJ1-4	.	CATPGQTNEKLFF	TGTGCCACCCCGGGACAGACTAATGAAAAACTGTTTTTT
TRBV29-1	12	.	TRBJ2-7	.	CSVEDLQYEQYF	TGCAGCGTTGAAGATCTACAATACGAGCAGTACTTC
TRBV5-1	15	.	TRBJ2-2	many	CASSLGTDGTGELFF	TGCGCCAGCAGCTTGGGGACAGATGGGACCGGGGAGCTGTTTTTT
TRBV7-2	13	.	TRBJ1-1	.	CASSIQGRTEAFF	TGTGCCAGCAGCATACAGGGACGCACTGAAGCTTTCTTT
TRBV7-9	15	.	TRBJ2-5	.	CASSKDGLSGETQYF	TGTGCCAGCAGTAAAGACGGACTGTCAGGAGAGACCCAGTACTTC
TRBV7-2	15	.	TRBJ2-3	few	CASSPTRAETDTQYF	TGTGCCAGCAGCCCGACTAGAGCTGAGACAGATACGCAGTATTTT
TRBV12-3/TRBV12-4	15	.	TRBJ2-3	.	CASSTTGLGTDTQYF	TGTGCCAGCAGTACTACAGGGTTAGGCACAGATACGCAGTATTTT
TRBV20-1	14	.	TRBJ2-7	many	CSARDPHRNYEQYF	TGCAGTGCTAGAGATCCTCACCGAAACTACGAGCAGTACTTC
TRBV6-1	16	TRBD2	TRBJ2-3	few	CASRADSGVSTDTQYF	TGTGCCAGCAGGGCAGATAGCGGGGTCAGCACAGATACGCAGTATTTT
TRBV27	16	TRBD2	TRBJ2-2	.	CASSTSGGVNTGELFF	TGTGCCAGCAGTACTAGCGGGGGCGTGAACACCGGGGAGCTGTTTTTT
TRBV20-1	15	TRBD1	TRBJ1-4	few	CSARPTILTGLGLFF	TGCAGTGCTAGACCGACGATATTGACAGGGTTGGGACTGTTTTTT
TRBV29-1	11	.	TRBJ1-1	few	CSVARVDEAFF	TGCAGCGTTGCCAGGGTCGATGAAGCTTTCTTT
TRBV11-2	16	TRBD2	TRBJ2-7	.	CASSYLRRGSRTEQYF	TGTGCCAGCAGCTACCTGCGGCGGGGGTCAAGGACAGAGCAGTACTTC
TRBV9	16	.	TRBJ2-1	.	CASSPLGGGTYNEQFF	TGTGCCAGCAGCCCCCTGGGTGGCGGGACCTACAATGAGCAGTTCTTC
TRBV7-2	15	.	TRBJ1-3	few	CASSRGPTSGNTIYF	TGTGCCAGCAGCCGGGGACCTACCTCTGGAAACACCATATATTTT
TRBV7-9	15	.	TRBJ1-4	few	CASSFGGLAGEKLFF	TGTGCCAGCAGTTTTGGAGGGCTTGCGGGTGAAAAACTGTTTTTT
TRBV29-1	8	.	TRBJ1-2	.	CSVGGSNF	TGCAGCGTTGGGGGCAGTAACTTC
TRBV20-1	18	.	TRBJ2-3	few	CSATDRGSGGRLTDTQYF	TGCAGTGCAACGGACAGGGGTAGTGGCGGGAGGCTCACAGATACGCAGTATTTT
TRBV20-1	15	TRBD1	TRBJ1-1	few	CSARTTGDGDTEAFF	TGCAGTGCTAGAACTACAGGGGACGGGGACACTGAAGCTTTCTTT
TRBV20-1	13	TRBD1	TRBJ1-2	many	CSARGGQNYGYTF	TGCAGTGCTAGGGGGGGACAGAACTATGGCTACACCTTC
TRBV11-3	14	.	TRBJ2-5	few	CASSKGGDRETQYF	TGTGCCAGCAGCAAAGGGGGGGATCGAGAGACCCAGTACTTC
TRBV20-1	14	.	TRBJ1-1	.	CSARVSNGNTEAFF	TGCAGTGCTAGAGTAAGTAACGGGAACACTGAAGCTTTCTTT
TRBV2	15	.	TRBJ2-7	.	CASSAGSGWTYEQYF	TGTGCCAGCAGTGCGGGGTCAGGGTGGACCTACGAGCAGTACTTC
TRBV9	13	.	TRBJ2-1	few	CASSVDSFNEQFF	TGTGCCAGCAGCGTAGATAGTTTTAATGAGCAGTTCTTC
TRBV4-3	16	.	TRBJ2-7	.	CASSQDRLEGAYEQYF	TGCGCCAGCAGCCAAGATAGGTTGGAAGGGGCCTACGAGCAGTACTTC
TRBV18	16	.	TRBJ1-1	few	CASSGNGQGWNTEAFF	TGTGCCAGCTCAGGGAATGGGCAGGGATGGAACACTGAAGCTTTCTTT
TRBV20-1	12	.	TRBJ2-7	many	CSASGLNYEQYF	TGCAGTGCCTCGGGCCTGAATTACGAGCAGTACTTC
TRBV19	16	.	TRBJ2-6	.	CASTLNSRSGANVLTF	TGTGCCAGTACCCTAAACAGTCGCTCTGGGGCCAACGTCCTGACTTTC
TRBV20-1	13	.	TRBJ2-7	.	CSARDLQGDEQYF	TGCAGTGCTAGAGATTTACAGGGAGACGAGCAGTACTTC
TRBV7-3	14	.	TRBJ2-3	.	CASSLGHPTDTQYF	TGTGCCAGCAGCTTAGGACACCCCACAGATACGCAGTATTTT
TRBV10-3	13	.	TRBJ2-3	few	CAIVATDTDTQYF	TGTGCCATCGTAGCGACCGACACAGATACGCAGTATTTT
TRBV5-1	15	.	TRBJ1-6	many	CASSLGQVIGSPLHF	TGCGCCAGCAGCTTGGGACAGGTCATCGGATCACCCCTCCACTTT
TRBV12-3/TRBV12-4	15	.	TRBJ2-7	many	CASSLRAVGDYEQYF	TGTGCCAGCAGTTTAAGGGCTGTAGGGGACTACGAGCAGTACTTC
TRBV11-2	16	TRBD1	TRBJ1-1	.	CASSLFSGTGLTEAFF	TGTGCCAGCAGCTTGTTTTCCGGGACAGGGCTCACTGAAGCTTTCTTT
TRBV20-1	15	TRBD2	TRBJ2-1	many	CSAREGTSGSNEQFF	TGCAGTGCTAGAGAAGGGACTAGCGGTTCCAATGAGCAGTTCTTC
TRBV10-3	17	TRBD2	TRBJ2-3	many	CAISESVVAGAPDTQYF	TGTGCCATCAGTGAGTCTGTGGTAGCGGGAGCACCAGATACGCAGTATTTT
TRBV10-3	13	.	TRBJ2-7	.	CAISDRQESEQYF	TGTGCCATCAGTGACAGACAGGAGTCCGAGCAGTACTTC
TRBV5-5	17	TRBD1	TRBJ1-1	.	CASSSDRPLLKNTEAFF	TGTGCCAGCAGCTCGGACAGGCCCCTTCTGAAGAACACTGAAGCTTTCTTT
TRBV10-3	14	TRBD2	TRBJ2-1	few	CATGRISGRNEQFF	TGTGCCACCGGCAGGATTAGCGGGAGAAATGAGCAGTTCTTC
TRBV6-1	14	TRBD1	TRBJ2-5	few	CASSWTGAMETQYF	TGTGCCAGCAGCTGGACAGGGGCGATGGAGACCCAGTACTTC
TRBV5-1	14	.	TRBJ2-7	few	CASSLGGLVDEQYF	TGCGCCAGCAGCTTGGGGGGATTAGTGGACGAGCAGTACTTC
TRBV12-3/TRBV12-4	12	.	TRBJ2-7	.	CASSFYTGEQYF	TGTGCCAGCAGTTTTTACACTGGGGAGCAGTACTTC
TRBV28	14	.	TRBJ1-1	few	CASSLGIKNTEAFF	TGTGCCAGCAGTTTGGGCATTAAGAACACTGAAGCTTTCTTT